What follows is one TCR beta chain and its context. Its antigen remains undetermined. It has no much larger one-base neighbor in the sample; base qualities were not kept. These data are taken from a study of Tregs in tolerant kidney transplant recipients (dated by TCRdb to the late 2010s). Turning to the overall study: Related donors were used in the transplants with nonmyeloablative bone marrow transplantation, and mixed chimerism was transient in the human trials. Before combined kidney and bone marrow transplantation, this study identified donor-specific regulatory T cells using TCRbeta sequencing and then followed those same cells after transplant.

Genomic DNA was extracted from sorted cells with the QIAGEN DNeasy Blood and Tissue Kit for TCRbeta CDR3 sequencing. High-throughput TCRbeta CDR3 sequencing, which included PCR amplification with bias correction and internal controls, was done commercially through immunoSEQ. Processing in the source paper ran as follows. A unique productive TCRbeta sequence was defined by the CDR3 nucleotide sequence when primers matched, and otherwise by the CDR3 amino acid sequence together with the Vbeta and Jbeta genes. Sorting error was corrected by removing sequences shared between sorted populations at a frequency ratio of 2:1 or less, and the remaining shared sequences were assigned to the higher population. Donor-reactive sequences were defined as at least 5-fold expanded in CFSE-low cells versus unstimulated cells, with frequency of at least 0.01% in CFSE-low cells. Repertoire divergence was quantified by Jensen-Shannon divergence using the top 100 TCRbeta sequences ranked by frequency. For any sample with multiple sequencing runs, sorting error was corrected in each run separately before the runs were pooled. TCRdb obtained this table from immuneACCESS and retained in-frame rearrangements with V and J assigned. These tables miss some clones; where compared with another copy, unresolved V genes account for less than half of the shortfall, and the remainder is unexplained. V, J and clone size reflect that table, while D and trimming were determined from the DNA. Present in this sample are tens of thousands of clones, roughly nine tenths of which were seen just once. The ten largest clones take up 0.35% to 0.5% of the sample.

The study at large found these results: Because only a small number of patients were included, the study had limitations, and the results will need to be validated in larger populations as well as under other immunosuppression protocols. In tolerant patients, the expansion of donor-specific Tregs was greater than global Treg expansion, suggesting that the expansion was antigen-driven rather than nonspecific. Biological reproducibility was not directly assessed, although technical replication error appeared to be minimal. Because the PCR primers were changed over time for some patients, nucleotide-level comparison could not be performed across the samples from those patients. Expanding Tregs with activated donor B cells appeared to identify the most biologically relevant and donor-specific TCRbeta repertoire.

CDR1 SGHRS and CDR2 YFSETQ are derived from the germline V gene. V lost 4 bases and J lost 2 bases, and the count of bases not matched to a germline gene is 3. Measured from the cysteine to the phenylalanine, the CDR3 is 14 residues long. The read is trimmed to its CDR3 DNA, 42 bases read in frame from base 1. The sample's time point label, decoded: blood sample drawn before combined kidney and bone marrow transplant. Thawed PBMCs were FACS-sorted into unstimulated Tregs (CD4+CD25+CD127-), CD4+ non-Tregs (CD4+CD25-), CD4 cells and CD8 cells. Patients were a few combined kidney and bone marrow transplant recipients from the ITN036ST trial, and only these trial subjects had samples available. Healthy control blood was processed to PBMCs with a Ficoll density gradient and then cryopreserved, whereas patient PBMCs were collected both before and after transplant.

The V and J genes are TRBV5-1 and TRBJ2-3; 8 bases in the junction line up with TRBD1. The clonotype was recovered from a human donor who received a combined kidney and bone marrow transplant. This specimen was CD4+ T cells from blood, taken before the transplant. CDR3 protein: CASSVGQDTDTQYF. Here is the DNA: TGCGCCAGCAGCGTGGGACAGGACACAGATACGCAGTATTTT.